The 31 T cell receptor beta chains below were found in one sample sequenced in a study of regulatory T cells in long-lasting Graves disease. CDR3 regions were amplified by Arm-PCR using iRepertoire HTBI primers to build TCR beta libraries. TCRdb reprocessed the multiplex PCR reads via MiXCR and lists one record per CDR3 protein. This sample yields under 300,000 distinct CDR3 sequences, of which about 20% are seen a single time; 12% to 15% belongs to the top ten. Time point of the sample: newly diagnosed GD, antithyroid drugs for less than 3 months. Preparation of the TCR library used RNA extracted from PBMCs. This sample was shared with a second study, whose subject was T cells in Graves' hyperthyroidism and ophthalmopathy.

The sequences come from peripheral blood mononuclear cells (PBMCs), collected at new diagnosis, from a patient treated with antithyroid drugs. These receptors were obtained from a woman younger than 45 with Graves disease.

This clonotype turned up a few times. The rearrangement links TRBV11-1 to TRBJ1-1, with TRBD1 identical over 9 bases. V was pared by 2 bases and J by 7 bases, with 11 bases of the junction left unmatched. There are 16 residues in the CDR3. Germline V lookup: CDR1 SGHAT, CDR2 FQDESV (reference sequence). CDR3 in amino acids: CASSLSGTGLGSEAFF. The CDR3 bases are TGTGCCAGCAGCTTATCCGGGACAGGGCTGGGGAGTGAAGCTTTCTTT.

Details on this clonotype: This may arise from a read error, as a much more abundant clone is one base away. The chain employs TRBV5-1 and TRBJ2-5; TRBD2 matches at 7 bases. With 3 bases clipped from V and 11 bases from J, the junction kept 16 bases outside the gene matches. Germline V gene data show CDR1 as SGHRS and CDR2 as YFSETQ. CDR3 length equals 15 residues. The CDR3 here is CASSSGTTSYNEQYF. The CDR3 bases are TGCGCCAGCAGCTCCGGGACTACCTCCTACAATGAGCAGTACTTC.

This clonotype was seen at least ten times. The rearrangement links TRBV2 to TRBJ1-4; unclear D gene. The CDR3 runs to 21 residues. The V and J ends lost 6 bases and 11 bases respectively, with 40 bases between them. Per the germline V gene, CDR1 is SNHLY and CDR2 is FYNNEI. CDR3 sequence: CASSHDVSWTAQAGGSDKLFF. The CDR3 DNA sequence: TGTGCCAGCAGCCACGACGTTTCTTGGACGGCCCAGGCGGGAGGATCCGACAAACTGTTTTTT.

The table lists this clonotype with many counts. This chain joins TRBV6-1 and TRBJ1-1, with D possibly matching TRBD1 (6 bases). The V gene lost 2 bases and the J gene lost 4 bases, with 14 bases spanning the gap. CDR1 and CDR2 (germline): MNHNS, SASEGT. The CDR3 is 15 residues long. This CDR3 reads CASSEYAGAPTEAFF. The CDR3 nucleotides read TGTGCCAGCAGTGAATACGCGGGGGCGCCCACTGAAGCTTTCTTT.

CDR3: CASSTDIGETQYF. The CDR3 DNA reads TGTGCCAGCAGCACGGACATAGGGGAGACCCAGTACTTC. The rearrangement uses TRBV5-8 and TRBJ2-5; D might be TRBD1 (5 bases). Germline assignment: CDR1 SGHTS and CDR2 YDEGEE. The CDR3 loop spans 13 amino acids. Trimming pared 4 bases from V and 5 bases from J, leaving 12 bases between. Looking up the rest from reference TRBV5-8 and TRBJ2-5 gives the full variable domain: EAGVTQSPTHLIKTRGQQATLRCSPISGHTSVYWYQQALGLGLQFLLWYDEGEERNRGNFPPRFSGRQFPNYSSELNVNALELEDSALYLCASSTDIGETQYFGPGTRLLVL.

This clonotype was seen only a few times. V usage is TRBV2 and J usage is TRBJ2-7; 8 bases align to TRBD1. The CDR3 has 15 amino acids. CDR1 is SNHLY and CDR2 is FYNNEI in the germline V gene. V was clipped by 6 bases and J by 3 bases; unmatched bases: 10. The CDR3 sequence is CASSSRQGPLYEQYF. The CDR3 bases are TGTGCCAGCAGCTCCCGACAGGGGCCCCTCTACGAGCAGTACTTC. The whole variable domain, filled in from reference TRBV2 and TRBJ2-7, reads EPEVTQTPSHQVTQMGQEVILRCVPISNHLYFYWYRQILGQKVEFLVSFYNNEISEKSEIFDDQFSVERPDGSNFTLKIRSTKLEDSAMYFCASSSRQGPLYEQYFGPGTRLTVT.

There are a few counts of this clonotype. The genes are TRBV7-9 and TRBJ1-4; D is ambiguous. From germline, CDR1 is SEHNR and CDR2 FQNEAQ (reference sequence). This CDR3 is built from 14 residues. Trimming left V 7 bases short and J 0 bases short, with 9 bases between. CDR3 sequence: CASTSGSTNEKLFF. The CDR3 nucleotides read TGTGCCAGCACCTCCGGTTCAACTAATGAAAAACTGTTTTTT.

In its sample, this clonotype was seen once. One end of the junction does not line up with germline, which may come from a read error. The rearrangement joins TRBV20-1 to TRBJ2-1; D is possibly TRBD2 (6 bases). CDR1 is DFQATT and CDR2 is SNEGSKA in the germline V gene (reference sequence). The CDR3 sequence is 14 residues long. The CDR3 coding sequence is TGCGGTGCTTTGCCGGGGCGGGGACACAATGAGCAGTTCTTC. Amino acid sequence: CGALPGRGHNEQFF.

The CDR3 region is CASSLAGREAFF. For the CDR3, the DNA is TGCGCCAGCAGCTTGGCCGGGAGGGAGGCTTTCTTT. The rearrangement links TRBV5-1 to TRBJ1-1; D remains unclear. The germline CDR1 and CDR2 sequences are SGHRS and YFSETQ. V was cut by 0 bases and J by 11 bases, with 11 bases left in between. The CDR3 totals 12 residues.

There are many counts of this clonotype. This sequence joins TRBV5-1 and TRBJ2-1, with D perhaps matching TRBD1 (5 bases). Trimming left V 4 bases short and J 10 bases short, with 21 bases between. Germline V gene sequence: CDR1 SGHRS, CDR2 YFSETQ. The length of the CDR3 is 15 residues. Written as DNA, the CDR3 is TGCGCCAGCAGCCTGACCGACAGACATAATGCGGAGCAGTTCTTC. Residues: CASSLTDRHNAEQFF.

With regard to this clonotype: This likely traces to a read error, being one base from a far larger clone. The chain employs TRBV3-1 and TRBJ1-6; D gene ambiguous. This CDR3 contains 13 residues. V lost 8 bases and J 10 bases, leaving 15 bases between the germline ends. Germline loops: CDR1 LGHDT, CDR2 YNNKEL (reference sequence). In DNA, the CDR3 is TGTGCCAGCGGCTTAGAGGCGGGCTCACCCCTCCACTTT. Its protein is CASGLEAGSPLHF.

The rearrangement joins TRBV5-1 to TRBJ2-1, with 14 bases fitting TRBD2. Germline trimming cut 6 bases from V and 10 bases from J; bases unmatched to any gene: 3. The CDR3 is 13 amino acids. Germline-derived CDR1 and CDR2 are SGHRS and YFSETQ. The CDR3 bases are TGCGCCAGCACGACTAGCGGGGGGGGCGAGCAGTTCTTC. It yields the protein CASTTSGGGEQFF.

This clonotype has more than one count but fewer than ten. This sequence joins TRBV20-1 and TRBJ1-1, with a possible D match to TRBD1 (6 bases). V was pared by 0 bases and J by 3 bases, with 14 bases between. The CDR3 has 15 amino acids. The germline gives CDR1 DFQATT, CDR2 SNEGSKA (reference sequence). The CDR3 DNA follows: TGCAGTGCTAGAGAAGGGGGGGGGGGGGACACTGAAGCTTTCTTT. The encoded protein is CSAREGGGGDTEAFF.

This clonotype has a count of ten or more. The chain joins TRBV7-9 to TRBJ1-2, with D unresolved. The CDR3 runs to 14 residues. The ends were cut back, 0 bases at V and 4 bases at J, with 9 bases in the middle. In germline, CDR1 is SEHNR, CDR2 FQNEAQ (reference sequence). In DNA form, the CDR3 reads TGTGCCAGCAGCTTAGCAGCCCAACGCTATGGCTACACCTTC. Its protein product is CASSLAAQRYGYTF.

The V and J genes are TRBV12-3 or TRBV12-4 and TRBJ1-2; perhaps TRBD1 as D (6 bases). The germline V and J ends were trimmed by 10 bases and 4 bases, with 16 bases remaining between them. This CDR3 is 13 amino acids long. CDR3: CAIGVGRGYGYTF. The CDR3 nucleotides are TGTGCCATCGGAGTAGGCAGGGGCTATGGCTACACCTTC.

The rearrangement links TRBV19 to TRBJ2-2; no definite D call. Trimming took 5 bases from V and 7 from J, leaving 11 bases between them. The germline V gene encodes CDR1 LNHDA and CDR2 SQIVND (reference sequence). This CDR3 is built from 13 residues. The CDR3, as DNA: TGTGCCAGTAGTTTTTACCTAAACGGGGAGCTGTTTTTT. Translated, it gives CASSFYLNGELFF.

This clonotype showed up many times. The rearrangement links TRBV2 to TRBJ1-5, with 9 bases matching TRBD1. The CDR3 has 14 amino acids. The V and J ends lost 8 bases and 4 bases, in that order; junction bases with no gene match: 6. Germline assignment: CDR1 SNHLY and CDR2 FYNNEI. The CDR3: CASLDRGGNQPQHF. The CDR3 DNA follows: TGTGCCAGCTTGGACAGGGGTGGTAATCAGCCCCAGCATTTT.

This clonotype was counted at least ten times. The gene calls are TRBV6-5 and TRBJ2-2, with 11 bases aligning to TRBD2. The V gene end was trimmed by 0 bases and the J gene end by 1 base; junction bases not matched to a gene: 4. This CDR3 is built from 18 residues. Germline V CDR1 and CDR2: MNHEY, SVGAGI. The CDR3 spells CASSYSPSGGQNTGELFF. The CDR3 bases are TGTGCCAGCAGTTACTCGCCTAGCGGGGGGCAGAACACCGGGGAGCTGTTTTTT.

This clonotype was observed a handful of times. This sequence joins TRBV3-1 and TRBJ2-5; D is perhaps TRBD2 (5 bases). The CDR3 has 18 amino acids. V lost 4 bases, J lost 2 bases, and 23 bases lay in between. CDR1 and CDR2 from the germline V gene are LGHDT and YNNKEL (reference sequence). The CDR3 reads CASSPLPRAVGLQETQYF. The CDR3 nucleotides are TGTGCCAGCAGCCCCCTCCCGAGGGCTGTGGGTTTACAAGAGACCCAGTACTTC.

This clonotype has ten or more counts. The rearrangement uses TRBV12-3 or TRBV12-4 and TRBJ2-5; 10 bases match TRBD1. The CDR3 is made up of 15 amino acids. V trimming: 6 bases; J trimming: 0 bases; junction bases outside the gene matches: 4. The CDR3 DNA reads TGTGCCAGCAGGGCGGGACAGGGGAACCAAGAGACCCAGTACTTC. This gives the protein CASRAGQGNQETQYF.

The V call is TRBV4-2, the J call TRBJ2-2, with TRBD2 matching over 8 bases. CDR1 is LGHNA, CDR2 YNFKEQ, per germline. This CDR3 has 16 amino acids. Losses at the gene ends were 4 bases for V and 1 base for J; bases not matched to a gene: 5. CDR3 DNA: TGTGCCAGCAGCCGACAGCGGGGGCTGAACACCGGGGAGCTGTTTTTT. Protein: CASSRQRGLNTGELFF.

V and J are TRBV20-1 and TRBJ2-1; D possibly corresponds to TRBD1 (5 bases). Germline V gene sequence: CDR1 DFQATT, CDR2 SNEGSKA (reference sequence). The V end was cut by 2 bases, the J end by 0 bases, with 11 bases between. This CDR3 comprises 15 residues. In nucleotides, the CDR3 is TGCAGTGCTAGAATCACAGGTAGCTCCTACAATGAGCAGTTCTTC. Translation gives CSARITGSSYNEQFF.

This clonotype came up many times. Here the CDR3 reads CSASGSLENYGYTF. CDR3 bases: TGCAGTGCTAGTGGCAGTTTGGAAAACTATGGCTACACCTTC. The chain uses TRBV20-1 and TRBJ1-2, with unresolved D. V was pared by 3 bases and J by 2 bases, with 13 bases between. Germline V gene lookup returns CDR1 DFQATT and CDR2 SNEGSKA (reference sequence). The CDR3 runs 14 residues.

This clonotype has ten or more counts. The chain has TRBV27 and TRBJ1-1; D is ambiguous. V was clipped by 3 bases and J by 1 base, with 9 bases between them. From germline, CDR1 is MNHEY and CDR2 SMNVEV (reference sequence). The length of the CDR3 is 14 residues. The CDR3 DNA reads TGTGCCAGCAGTTTCTCAGGATCGAACACTGAAGCTTTCTTT. Protein: CASSFSGSNTEAFF.

This clonotype was counted at least ten times. This CDR3 reads CASTIVTGANTEAFF. The CDR3 nucleotides read TGTGCCAGTACTATCGTCACAGGGGCGAACACTGAAGCTTTCTTT. The rearrangement uses TRBV19 and TRBJ1-1; 7 bases fit TRBD1. CDR3 length equals 15 residues. The V and J ends lost 7 bases and 1 base, in that order; junction bases with no gene match: 9. Germline CDR1 LNHDA, CDR2 SQIVND (reference sequence).

This clonotype was observed many times. The chain carries TRBV12-3 or TRBV12-4 and TRBJ2-1; no reliable D call. This CDR3 has 11 amino acids. V was shortened by 5 bases and J by 8 bases, with 7 bases between the two germline ends. The CDR3 DNA follows: TGTGCCAGCAGTACGACTGATGAGCAGTTCTTC. Translated: CASSTTDEQFF.

This clonotype was counted ten times or more. The V and J genes are TRBV27 and TRBJ2-1, with 11 bases that match TRBD2. Germline CDR1 reads MNHEY; CDR2 reads SMNVEV (reference sequence). CDR3 length: 15 amino acids. V dropped 6 bases and J dropped 5; count of bases not matched to a gene: 6. The CDR3 DNA reads TGTGCCAGCAGAATTAGCGGGGGGGCGCACAATGAGCAGTTCTTC. Protein sequence: CASRISGGAHNEQFF.

The genes are TRBV27 and TRBJ1-3; D is unresolved. This CDR3 is 16 amino acids long. Trimming removed 6 bases from V and 2 bases from J, with 17 bases in between. CDR1 MNHEY and CDR2 SMNVEV come from the germline V gene (reference sequence). The CDR3 nucleotides read TGTGCCAGCAGCATGTCCCCAATTGCAGCTGGAAACACCATATATTTT. Residues: CASSMSPIAAGNTIYF.

This clonotype was picked up a small number of times. This clone may be a read error of a much larger clone one base away. The chain couples TRBV7-3 to TRBJ1-4; 8 positions agree with TRBD1. From germline, CDR1 is SGHTA and CDR2 FQGTGA. The CDR3 runs 15 residues. CDR3 residues: CASSPDREEDEKLVF. DNA for the CDR3: TGTGCCAGCAGTCCGGACAGGGAGGAGGATGAAAAACTGGTTTTT.

V usage is TRBV6-1 and J usage is TRBJ1-5; no clear D gene. Germline V gives CDR1 MNHNS, CDR2 SASEGT. The V gene lost 6 bases and the J gene lost 6 bases, with 21 bases spanning the gap. The CDR3 extends over 16 amino acids. CDR3 sequence: CASSLLSGRISQPQHF. The CDR3 DNA reads TGTGCCAGCAGCCTACTCTCCGGGCGGATCAGTCAGCCCCAGCATTTT.

This clonotype was counted once. It differs at one base from a far larger clone, so likely a read error. The CDR3 DNA sequence: TGTGCCAGCGGCTTCGGGGGCGGCTACGAGCAGTACTTC. Protein: CASGFGGGYEQYF. The rearrangement links TRBV2 to TRBJ2-7; D tentatively fits TRBD1 or TRBD2 (6 bases each). CDR1 and CDR2 (germline): SNHLY, FYNNEI. The CDR3 consists of 13 residues. V was pared by 8 bases and J by 3 bases, with 14 bases between.